This T cell receptor (beta chain) is drawn from a study of shared clonotypes between healthy human individuals. About the study: Three plates were used per donor for CD4 naive, three for CD4 memory, two for CD8 naive and one for CD8 memory.

Notes on this clone: Antigen unknown.

Libraries were prepared by immunoSEQ multiplex PCR; TCRdb keeps only in-frame clonotypes and omits some of them. Among some 980,000 clones listed, more than 75% were seen once. The germline CDR1 and CDR2 sequences are SQVTM and ANQGSEA. V dropped 3 bases and J dropped 4; count of bases not matched to a gene: 4. This CDR3 region has 13 residues. General observations from the study: It was expected that sequencing depth would affect clonotype sharing among donors. Naive CD4 clonotypes overlapped across a few donors at approximately 5%. Sorted-subset sequencing, rarefaction showed, was incomplete despite large depth.

The source material was memory CD4+ T cells sorted from blood. Subset specified: CD45RA-negative fraction. V and J are TRBV29-1 and TRBJ1-2; 8 nucleotides agree with TRBD1. The clonotype was recovered from a man aged 18 to 30 in good health. The chain's CDR3 is CSVDDRGRYGYTF. CDR3 bases: TGCAGCGTTGATGACAGGGGACGCTATGGCTACACCTTC.